This TCR beta chain is from a study of cytomegalovirus exposure and HLA in healthy donors. Comment on this clone: What it binds is not known.

PCR involved 60 Vbeta and 13 Jbeta primers. TCRdb's copy holds only in-frame clones and misses some; the assay was immunoSEQ multiplex PCR. The data show approximately 220,000 clones, roughly 87% seen once. Broader study findings: A few CMV-associated chains proved CMV antigen-specific in vitro. CMV serostatus was the only recorded immune exposure for donors. With high specificity and sensitivity, the classifier reportedly diagnosed cytomegalovirus status.

This TCR came from a man in his forties in good health and CMV-seropositive. The material sequenced was PBMCs.

The CDR3 DNA reads as TGTGCCAGCACCGAGGACCTGAGGGGGTACGAGCAGTACTTC. Residues: CASTEDLRGYEQYF. The chain recombines TRBV28 with TRBJ2-7; a weak D match, TRBD1 (6 bases). The CDR3 totals 14 residues. With 7 bases removed from V and 4 bases from J, the gap between germline ends came to 17 bases. Germline V lookup: CDR1 MDHEN, CDR2 SYDVKM. The whole variable domain, remainder taken from reference TRBV28 and TRBJ2-7, is DVKVTQSSRYLVKRTGEKVFLECVQDMDHENMFWYRQDPGLGLRLIYFSYDVKMKEKGDIPEGYSVSREKKERFSLILESASTNQTSMYLCASTEDLRGYEQYFGPGTRLTVT.